The entry below describes one T cell receptor (beta chain). Its antigen is still unknown. This sample was included in a study of T cell responses to AZD1222 COVID-19 vaccine. Using immunoSEQ multiplex PCR, the repertoire was profiled, and TCRdb retains in-frame clones only, with some absent. The sample has around 140,000 clones; roughly 90% are singletons. V lost 4 bases and J lost 5, with 38 bases in between. This CDR3 is 22 amino acids long. Germline V gene data show CDR1 as LGHDT and CDR2 as YNNKEL (reference sequence). Study-wide findings and caveats: The study reported that nearly half of spike-specific TCRs target unmutated variant regions. Across the whole spike, CD4 TCRs peaked at regions 160-218 and 743-854. Sampling that yielded the repertoires occurred only after the peak T cell response.

The rearrangement uses TRBV3-1 (or the pseudogene TRBV3-2) and TRBJ1-2; D is ambiguous. This TCR was recovered from an adult in good health. The input for sequencing was peripheral blood, taken on day 0 of AZD1222 vaccination. In DNA form, the CDR3 reads TGTGCCAGCAGCCCCAAGACCAATACTGCAGTCGTTAAGAGCCTACGCGGTTATGGCTACACCTTC. This gives the protein CASSPKTNTAVVKSLRGYGYTF.